The 30 T cell receptor beta chains reported below all come from one sample, sequenced in a study of blood T cell repertoires in COVID-19. Profiled with immunoSEQ multiplex PCR; TCRdb holds only in-frame clones, not every one. Of fewer than 110,000 clones detected, over 60% appear once; the ten largest clones hold roughly 4%. The specimen was peripheral blood. The receptors originated from a man aged 70-80 years with acute or convalescent COVID-19.

The rearrangement joins TRBV4-3 to TRBJ1-2; D ambiguous. CDR3 size: 15 residues. Trimming pared 0 bases from V and 3 bases from J, leaving 11 bases between. The germline gives CDR1 LGHNA, CDR2 YSLEER. The CDR3 protein is CASSQDRGVDYGYTF. The CDR3 bases are TGCGCCAGCAGCCAAGACCGAGGAGTTGACTATGGCTACACCTTC.

The V and J genes are TRBV4-3 and TRBJ2-5, with TRBD2 matching 9 bases. The V gene end was trimmed by 1 base and the J gene end by 2 bases; junction bases not matched to a gene: 8. The length of the CDR3 is 17 residues. Germline loops: CDR1 LGHNA, CDR2 YSLEER. CDR3 sequence reads: CASSQARQAGGQETQYF. The CDR3 nucleotides read TGCGCCAGCAGCCAAGCTAGGCAGGCGGGAGGGCAAGAGACCCAGTACTTC.

V usage is TRBV19 and J usage is TRBJ1-1, with a weak D call TRBD1 (5 bases). The V gene's germline CDR1 is LNHDA and CDR2 SQIVND (reference sequence). The V and J ends lost 5 bases and 1 base respectively, with 8 bases between them. The CDR3 is made up of 13 amino acids. The CDR3 DNA is TGTGCCAGTAGTTTCGACAGGAACACTGAAGCTTTCTTT. Its protein product is CASSFDRNTEAFF.

There are a few counts of this clone. The chain uses TRBV16 and TRBJ1-2; D call uncertain. CDR3 length: 14 residues. The ends were cut back, 2 bases at V and 2 bases at J, with 9 bases in the middle. Germline V lookup: CDR1 KGHSY, CDR2 FQNENV. In nucleotides, the CDR3 is TGTGCCAGCAGCCAAGGCGGGGTGAACTATGGCTACACCTTC. The encoded protein is CASSQGGVNYGYTF.

This clone has more than one count but fewer than ten. J is TRBJ1-2 and V is TRBV12-3 or TRBV12-4; D not certain. The CDR3 is made up of 12 amino acids. Deletions cut 5 bases from V and 3 bases from J, with 7 bases between. CDR3 nucleotide sequence: TGTGCCAGCAGTCGGGTTGACTATGGCTACACCTTC. Its protein product is CASSRVDYGYTF.

Written as DNA, the CDR3 is TGTGCCAGCAGCCCACCCCTGGACAGCCAGTACCAAGAGACCCAGTACTTC. Its translation is CASSPPLDSQYQETQYF. V usage is TRBV28 and J usage is TRBJ2-5, with TRBD1 as a possible D gene (6 bases). V was trimmed by 6 bases and J by 0 bases, leaving 20 bases between them. The CDR3 is 17 amino acids. Looked up from germline, CDR1 is MDHEN and CDR2 is SYDVKM.

This clone was counted only a few times. This sequence joins TRBV12-5 and TRBJ1-6; a possible D gene is TRBD1 (5 bases). Trimming left V 6 bases short and J 10 bases short, with 10 bases between. CDR3 length: 12 amino acids. The germline gives CDR1 LGHNT, CDR2 FRNRAP. CDR3 sequence reads: CASGTTESPLHF. In nucleotides, the CDR3 is TGTGCTAGTGGAACGACAGAATCACCCCTCCACTTT. Drawing the rest from reference TRBV12-5 and TRBJ1-6, the complete variable domain is DARVTQTPRHKVTEMGQEVTMRCQPILGHNTVFWYRQTMMQGLELLAYFRNRAPLDDSGMPKDRFSAEMPDATLATLKIQPSEPRDSAVYFCASGTTESPLHFGNGTRLTVT.

This chain joins TRBV2 and TRBJ1-1; D remains unclear. Germline loops: CDR1 SNHLY, CDR2 FYNNEI. This CDR3 spans 15 amino acids. Between the trimmed V and J ends, which lost 0 bases and 1 base, there was a span of 9 bases. The CDR3 protein is CASSEAMTPNTEAFF. As DNA, the CDR3 is TGTGCCAGCAGTGAAGCTATGACACCGAACACTGAAGCTTTCTTT.

This chain uses TRBV19 with TRBJ1-1; TRBD1 agrees at 7 bases. Per the germline V gene, CDR1 is LNHDA and CDR2 is SQIVND (reference sequence). V was pared by 0 bases and J by 1 base, with 5 bases of the junction left unmatched. This CDR3 has 16 amino acids. The CDR3 DNA reads TGTGCCAGTAGTATAGAAACAGGGGCCACGAACACTGAAGCTTTCTTT. This gives the protein CASSIETGATNTEAFF.

The chain combines TRBV20-1 with TRBJ1-1, with D possibly TRBD1 on 5 matching bases. The germline gives CDR1 DFQATT, CDR2 SNEGSKA (reference sequence). This CDR3 comprises 11 residues. V was shortened by 6 bases and J by 4 bases, with 9 bases between the two germline ends. The CDR3 DNA reads TGCAGTGCCAGCCAGGGCACTGAAGCTTTCTTT. Its protein product is CSASQGTEAFF.

This rearrangement joins TRBV6-1 to TRBJ1-3, with D possibly TRBD1 on 5 matching bases. Germline CDR1 is MNHNS and CDR2 is SASEGT. The CDR3 runs to 15 residues. The V and J ends lost 3 bases and 0 bases respectively, with 9 bases between them. The chain's CDR3 is CASSDRDFSGNTIYF. As DNA, the CDR3 is TGTGCCAGCAGTGATAGGGACTTCTCTGGAAACACCATATATTTT.

The chain carries TRBV7-9 and TRBJ2-3; TRBD1 is a possible D gene (6 bases). The ends were cut back, 5 bases at V and 11 bases at J, with 14 bases in the middle. Looked up from germline, CDR1 is SEHNR and CDR2 is FQNEAQ (reference sequence). The CDR3 spans 12 residues. This CDR3 reads CASSETGPKQYF. The CDR3 DNA reads as TGTGCCAGCAGCGAGACAGGCCCCAAGCAGTATTTT.

The chain couples TRBV30 to TRBJ2-7; no firm D call. This CDR3 is 15 amino acids long. V was trimmed by 2 bases and J by 6 bases, leaving 20 bases between them. CDR1 is GTSNPN, CDR2 SVGIG, per germline (reference sequence). The CDR3 region has the DNA TGTGCCTGGAGTCTAGGCCGCCCAGTTTATTCCGAGCAGTACTTC. This gives the protein CAWSLGRPVYSEQYF.

The chain combines TRBV7-9 with TRBJ1-1, with D possibly matching TRBD1 (6 bases). Germline CDR1 SEHNR, CDR2 FQNEAQ (reference sequence). The CDR3 totals 15 residues. Trimming removed 8 bases at V and 3 bases at J, with 19 bases between. The CDR3 sequence: CASSSGERQYTEAFF. CDR3 DNA: TGTGCCAGCTCCTCAGGGGAAAGACAGTACACTGAAGCTTTCTTT.

The chain has TRBV7-2 and TRBJ1-5, with 7 nucleotides matching TRBD1. Germline-derived CDR1 and CDR2 are SGHTA and FQGNSA. The trim removed 4 bases at V and 6 bases at J, leaving 6 bases unmatched. The CDR3 loop spans 14 amino acids. CDR3 nucleotide sequence: TGTGCCAGCAGCTCATCCCGGACAGGTCAGCCCCAGCATTTT. Its translation: CASSSSRTGQPQHF.

This clone was seen once. The chain has TRBV2 and TRBJ1-2, with 8 bases that match TRBD1. V shed 2 bases and J 2 bases; nucleotides not matched to a gene: 4. The CDR3 has 15 residues. Per the germline V gene, CDR1 is SNHLY and CDR2 is FYNNEI. The DNA for the CDR3 is TGTGCCAGCAGTGAAAACAGGGGGAAGAACTATGGCTACACCTTC. It codes for CASSENRGKNYGYTF.

The sample holds one count of this clone. The rearrangement links TRBV6-5 to TRBJ2-6, with D perhaps matching TRBD1 (6 bases). This CDR3 is 16 amino acids long. The V end lost 2 bases, the J end lost 4 bases, and 12 bases lay between the germline ends. Germline loops: CDR1 MNHEY, CDR2 SVGAGI. The CDR3 coding sequence is TGTGCCAGCAGTTACGTGGGGGCTCTGGGGGCCAACGTCCTGACTTTC. It specifies CASSYVGALGANVLTF.

The genes are TRBV19 and TRBJ1-5; TRBD1 is a possible D gene (5 bases). From germline, CDR1 is LNHDA and CDR2 SQIVND (reference sequence). CDR3 length: 14 residues. V lost 7 bases and J 7 bases, leaving 17 bases between the germline ends. In DNA form, the CDR3 reads TGTGCCAGTAAGGGGTGGGAGGGTGGACAGCCCCAGCATTTT. Its translation: CASKGWEGGQPQHF. Combining the CDR3 with reference TRBV19 and TRBJ1-5 gives the whole variable domain DGGITQSPKYLFRKEGQNVTLSCEQNLNHDAMYWYRQDPGQGLRLIYYSQIVNDFQKGDIAEGYSVSREKKESFPLTVTSAQKNPTAFYLCASKGWEGGQPQHFGDGTRLSIL.

The J gene is TRBJ2-3, the V gene TRBV15, with a weak D call TRBD1 (5 bases). Per the germline V gene, CDR1 is LNHNV and CDR2 is YYDKDF (reference sequence). Trimming stripped 1 base from V and 5 bases from J, with 10 bases between. The CDR3 runs 14 residues. CDR3 DNA: TGTGCCACCAGCAGAGGGGGTAGGGGAGATACGCAGTATTTT. Translation gives CATSRGGRGDTQYF.

This clone showed up just a few times. The chain joins TRBV5-4 to TRBJ2-3; 12 bases agree with TRBD2. After removal of 1 base from V and 3 bases from J, the junction contained 9 bases not matched to a gene. The CDR3 covers 18 residues. Germline values: CDR1 SGHNT, CDR2 YYREEE (reference sequence). The DNA for the CDR3 is TGTGCCAGCAGCTTGATGGCTAGCGGGGGGGCCTTGACAGATACGCAGTATTTT. It specifies CASSLMASGGALTDTQYF.

The J gene is TRBJ1-1, the V gene TRBV5-1, with TRBD1 as a possible D gene (6 bases). The germline V gene has CDR1 SGHRS and CDR2 YFSETQ. Trimming took off 6 bases at V and 0 bases at J, with 12 bases between the two ends. There are 14 residues in the CDR3. The CDR3 here is CASNQGSVNTEAFF. In DNA, the CDR3 is TGCGCCAGCAACCAGGGGTCAGTGAACACTGAAGCTTTCTTT.

This clone has more than one count but fewer than ten. The chain employs TRBV7-9 and TRBJ1-2; 7 bases are shared with TRBD1. V dropped 7 bases and J dropped 6; count of bases not matched to a gene: 8. The CDR3 extends over 13 amino acids. CDR1 is SEHNR and CDR2 is FQNEAQ in the germline V gene (reference sequence). The CDR3 DNA follows: TGTGCCAGCAAGGACAGGAAAGGGGATGGCTACACCTTC. It codes for CASKDRKGDGYTF.

This clone has only one observation. The chain recombines TRBV12-5 with TRBJ2-7; 9 nucleotides line up with TRBD1. The CDR3 covers 14 residues. Trimming took 1 base from V and 4 from J; bases not matched to a gene: 2. The germline CDR1 and CDR2 sequences are LGHNT and FRNRAP. For the CDR3, the DNA is TGTGCTAGTGGTTTGGAGGACAGGGGATACGAGCAGTACTTC. Residues: CASGLEDRGYEQYF. Variable domain in full (rest from reference TRBV12-5 and TRBJ2-7): DARVTQTPRHKVTEMGQEVTMRCQPILGHNTVFWYRQTMMQGLELLAYFRNRAPLDDSGMPKDRFSAEMPDATLATLKIQPSEPRDSAVYFCASGLEDRGYEQYFGPGTRLTVT.

This chain links TRBV9 with TRBJ2-1; TRBD2 aligns across 10 bases. Germline CDR1 is SGDLS and CDR2 is YYNGEE. Losses at the gene ends were 2 bases for V and 4 bases for J; bases not matched to a gene: 0. The CDR3 is made up of 14 amino acids. CDR3 region: CASSVSGGYNEQFF. CDR3 in DNA: TGTGCCAGCAGCGTTAGCGGGGGGTACAATGAGCAGTTCTTC.

This chain uses TRBV11-3 with TRBJ2-2; D unresolved. This CDR3 has 13 residues. V was clipped by 5 bases and J by 5 bases, with 9 bases between them. From germline, CDR1 is SGHNT and CDR2 YENEEA. CDR3 DNA: TGTGCCAGCAGCCCCGCCAGGACCGGGGAGCTGTTTTTT. Translating gives CASSPARTGELFF.

In the case of this clone: Other nucleotide sequences from this sample produce the same CDR3. This rearrangement joins TRBV27 to TRBJ1-1, with a tentative D call TRBD1 (6 bases). Germline V gene data show CDR1 as MNHEY and CDR2 as SMNVEV (reference sequence). The CDR3 sequence is 13 residues long. Trimming stripped 7 bases from V and 0 bases from J, with 9 bases between. This CDR3 is CASTRDMNTEAFF. CDR3 sequence (DNA): TGTGCCAGCACCAGGGACATGAACACTGAAGCTTTCTTT.

This clone has just one count. V gene TRBV7-8 combines with J gene TRBJ1-1; the D is unclear. The CDR3 totals 18 residues. The germline gives CDR1 SGHVS, CDR2 FQNEAQ. Trimming removed 5 bases from V and 1 base from J, with 23 bases in between. CDR3 sequence reads: CASSRGRGKSSENTEAFF. In DNA form, the CDR3 reads TGTGCCAGCAGCCGCGGTCGCGGGAAAAGCTCGGAGAACACTGAAGCTTTCTTT.

The chain recombines TRBV10-3 with TRBJ1-4, with 7 bases matching TRBD1. CDR1 ENHRY and CDR2 SYGVKD come from the germline V gene. V lost 4 bases, J lost 6 bases, and 5 bases stayed unmatched. The CDR3 spans 14 residues. CDR3 DNA: TGTGCCATCAGTGCGCACACAGGGGATGAAAAACTGTTTTTT. This encodes CAISAHTGDEKLFF.

This clone was detected a few times. J is TRBJ2-3 and V is TRBV12-5; D gene ambiguous. With 3 bases removed from V and 6 bases from J, the gap between germline ends came to 7 bases. Germline lookup yields CDR1 LGHNT and CDR2 FRNRAP. CDR3 length equals 12 residues. CDR3: CASGFTVDTQYF. CDR3 coding DNA: TGTGCTAGTGGTTTTACAGTGGATACGCAGTATTTT.

The chain employs TRBV6-5 and TRBJ1-5; 8 positions agree with TRBD1. Trimming at V came to 4 bases and at J to 4 bases, leaving 3 bases not matched to a gene. Germline CDR1 MNHEY, CDR2 SVGAGI. This CDR3 comprises 14 residues. The CDR3 DNA follows: TGTGCCAGCAGTTCCCGGACAGGGAATCAGCCCCAGCATTTT. Translated: CASSSRTGNQPQHF.